A selection of T cell receptor beta chains follows, all from one sample in a study of cytomegalovirus exposure and HLA in healthy donors. Clones were read by immunoSEQ multiplex PCR, and TCRdb kept only the in-frame ones, dropping some. This sample carries 100,000 or so clones, over 80% of them seen once, and the ten largest clones take 6.5% to 7%. The material sequenced was PBMCs. These receptors were collected from a man aged 25 to 40 in good health and CMV-seropositive. CDR3s include the opening cysteine and the closing phenylalanine or tryptophan. The order of the fields is J gene, V gene, D gene, CDR3 protein, CDR3 DNA. D genes are given only for firm matches.

j_gene: TRBJ1-2; v_gene: TRBV18; d_gene: .; CDR3aa: CASSPAMGGQRGYTF; CDR3nt: TGTGCCAGCTCACCGGCAATGGGGGGGCAGAGAGGCTACACCTTC
j_gene: TRBJ2-5; v_gene: TRBV10-1; d_gene: .; CDR3aa: CASKMAPDPQPKAAQYF; CDR3nt: TGCGCCAGCAAGATGGCCCCAGACCCACAACCTAAGGCGGCCCAGTACTTC
j_gene: TRBJ1-5; v_gene: TRBV4-1; d_gene: .; CDR3aa: CASSVGSRSSNQPQHF; CDR3nt: TGCGCCAGCAGCGTGGGCAGTCGGTCTAGCAATCAGCCCCAGCATTTT
j_gene: TRBJ1-5; v_gene: TRBV19; d_gene: TRBD1; CDR3aa: CASRGGQAGLNNQPQHF; CDR3nt: TGTGCCAGTAGAGGGGGCCAGGCAGGGTTAAACAATCAGCCCCAGCATTTT
j_gene: TRBJ1-5; v_gene: TRBV7-2; d_gene: .; CDR3aa: CASSLAGSFNQPQHF; CDR3nt: TGTGCCAGCAGCTTGGCGGGGTCCTTCAATCAGCCCCAGCATTTT
j_gene: TRBJ2-1; v_gene: TRBV5-6; d_gene: TRBD2; CDR3aa: CASSFSTSGGGFNEQFF; CDR3nt: TGTGCCAGCAGCTTCTCCACTAGCGGGGGGGGGTTCAATGAGCAGTTCTTC
j_gene: TRBJ2-1; v_gene: TRBV5-1; d_gene: .; CDR3aa: CASSLQPGESNEQFF; CDR3nt: TGCGCCAGCAGCTTGCAGCCAGGGGAATCGAATGAGCAGTTCTTC
j_gene: TRBJ1-1; v_gene: TRBV27; d_gene: .; CDR3aa: CASSLQGSTEAFF; CDR3nt: TGTGCCAGCAGTTTACAGGGAAGCACTGAAGCTTTCTTT
j_gene: TRBJ1-4; v_gene: TRBV5-6; d_gene: TRBD1; CDR3aa: CASSRTGFYEKLFF; CDR3nt: TGTGCCAGCAGCAGGACAGGGTTTTACGAAAAACTGTTTTTT
j_gene: TRBJ2-3; v_gene: TRBV5-1; d_gene: .; CDR3aa: CASNLGTQLRTDTQYF; CDR3nt: TGCGCCAGTAACCTAGGGACTCAACTTAGGACAGATACGCAGTATTTT
j_gene: TRBJ1-2; v_gene: TRBV30; d_gene: .; CDR3aa: CAWRNSGYGYTF; CDR3nt: TGTGCCTGGAGAAACAGTGGCTATGGCTACACCTTC
j_gene: TRBJ2-4; v_gene: TRBV10-1; d_gene: .; CDR3aa: CASSETRSTGSGNIQYF; CDR3nt: TGCGCCAGCAGTGAGACAAGATCAACAGGGTCGGGTAACATTCAGTACTTC